This T cell receptor beta chain derives from a study of blood T cell repertoires in COVID-19. At the level of the study: Spain, Italy and the United States supplied samples that represented acute and convalescent COVID-19. In each case, the material was cDNA or gDNA derived from T cells, B-cell-depleted T cells, or PBMCs.

Per the original data handling: Cell counts per sample came from amplifying reference gene primers. Profiled with immunoSEQ multiplex PCR; TCRdb holds only in-frame clones, not every one. V and J calls and clone size are given by that table; D and trimming were obtained from the DNA. This sample yields approximately 200,000 clones, of which roughly 84% are seen a single time; roughly 18% belongs to the top ten. CDR3 length: 20 residues. Per germline, CDR1 MDHEN and CDR2 SYDVKM. The V gene end was trimmed by 3 bases and the J gene end by 0 bases; junction bases not matched to a gene: 18. The chain couples TRBV28 to TRBJ2-3; 7 bases align to TRBD2. The sequenced sample consisted of peripheral blood. The TCR originated in a person aged 70 to 80 with COVID-19, enrolled during active disease. The DNA of the CDR3 is TGTGCCAGCAGTTTTCCTATCCAATTAGCGGGCGTTTATAGCACAGATACGCAGTATTTT. As protein: CASSFPIQLAGVYSTDTQYF.